Shown below are 30 T cell receptor beta chains from a single sample sequenced in a study of CD8 T cells in ankylosing spondylitis (dated by TCRdb to the late 2010s). Libraries were prepared through 5' RACE. TCRdb names Illumina MiSeq as the instrument used. TCRdb reprocessed the public reads (quality trimming at Q25 with fastp, clone calling with MiXCR) and kept in-frame beta chains. Under each unique CDR3 protein, matching rows form one entry showing the most common genes and DNA. The sample includes roughly 38,000 distinct CDR3 sequences, with about 17% observed a single time. Jointly, the top ten make up 35% to 50% of the sample. Input material: blood. The receptors come from a male donor with ankylosing spondylitis or in good health (not recorded which).

The chain carries TRBV27 and TRBJ2-2; D not certain. Trimming removed 8 bases from V and 2 bases from J, with 12 bases in between. The CDR3 has 14 amino acids. CDR1 and CDR2 from the germline V gene are MNHEY and SMNVEV (reference sequence). CDR3 in amino acids: CASQPGVNTGELFF. CDR3 in DNA: TGTGCCAGCCAGCCTGGGGTAAACACCGGGGAGCTGTTTTTT.

This clonotype turned up a few times. The V call is TRBV10-3, the J call TRBJ1-4; D unresolved. The germline V gene has CDR1 ENHRY and CDR2 SYGVKD. V was cut by 8 bases and J by 5 bases, with 9 bases left in between. CDR3 size: 12 residues. CDR3 bases: TGTGCCATCGGAATCGCAAATGAAAAACTGTTTTTT. This encodes CAIGIANEKLFF.

There are a few counts of this clonotype. The chain carries TRBV20-1 and TRBJ1-1; D remains ambiguous. The CDR3 is 14 residues long. Trimming shortened V by 6 bases and J by 0 bases, and 14 bases separated the two germline ends. CDR1 and CDR2 from the germline V gene are DFQATT and SNEGSKA (reference sequence). The CDR3 region has the DNA TGCAGTGCGCGGGAGCGGTCCATGAACACTGAAGCTTTCTTT. It translates to CSARERSMNTEAFF.

The J gene is TRBJ2-2, the V gene TRBV11-2; D uncertain. The V end lost 4 bases, the J end lost 0 bases, and 12 bases lay between the germline ends. The CDR3 contains 16 residues. Germline-derived CDR1 and CDR2 are SGHAT and FQNNGV. The CDR3 DNA is TGTGCCAGCAGCTCTTCCCCAGCAGCGAACACCGGGGAGCTGTTTTTT. It yields the protein CASSSSPAANTGELFF.

The chain combines TRBV5-1 with TRBJ2-3, with 7 bases that match TRBD1. The V and J ends lost 4 bases and 2 bases, in that order; junction bases with no gene match: 4. Germline-derived CDR1 and CDR2 are SGHRS and YFSETQ. This CDR3 spans 14 amino acids. This CDR3 reads CASSRDSATDTQYF. CDR3 in DNA: TGCGCCAGCAGCCGGGACAGCGCCACAGATACGCAGTATTTT.

The V call is TRBV7-6, the J call TRBJ2-1; no definite D call. This CDR3 comprises 11 residues. Germline CDR1 and CDR2: SGHVS and FNYEAQ. Trimming took off 3 bases at V and 6 bases at J, with 3 bases between the two ends. The CDR3 sequence is CASSFGNEQFF. The CDR3 DNA sequence: TGTGCCAGCAGCTTCGGCAATGAGCAGTTCTTC.

This clonotype came up many times. The V call is TRBV7-6, the J call TRBJ2-2; 7 positions match TRBD1. V lost 4 bases to trimming and J lost 4 bases; unmatched junction nucleotides: 9. Germline-derived CDR1 and CDR2 are SGHVS and FNYEAQ. The CDR3 runs to 16 residues. The chain's CDR3 is CASSSFDRAGTGELFF. The CDR3 DNA follows: TGTGCCAGCAGCTCATTTGACAGGGCGGGCACCGGGGAGCTGTTTTTT.

The table lists this clonotype with a few counts. V and J are TRBV9 and TRBJ1-1; D possibly corresponds to TRBD1 (5 bases). Germline CDR1 is SGDLS and CDR2 is YYNGEE. The CDR3 is 13 residues long. Trimming took off 2 bases at V and 5 bases at J, with 10 bases between the two ends. This CDR3 is CASSVGGSTEAFF. The CDR3 DNA is TGTGCCAGCAGCGTTGGGGGGTCGACTGAAGCTTTCTTT.

The rearrangement links TRBV10-3 to TRBJ2-2; 7 bases are a match to TRBD1. J gave up 1 base and V 0 bases, and 5 bases lay outside the gene matches. The CDR3 loop spans 17 amino acids. The germline gives CDR1 ENHRY, CDR2 SYGVKD. CDR3 sequence (DNA): TGTGCCATCAGTGAGTCGATGGGACAGAAGAACACCGGGGAGCTGTTTTTT. Protein product: CAISESMGQKNTGELFF.

This rearrangement joins TRBV5-1 to TRBJ2-3; no clear D. Trimming stripped 4 bases from V and 2 bases from J, with 8 bases between. Germline V gene data show CDR1 as SGHRS and CDR2 as YFSETQ. CDR3 length equals 13 residues. The CDR3 sequence: CASSMDPTDTQYF. DNA for the CDR3: TGCGCCAGCAGCATGGACCCCACAGATACGCAGTATTTT.

The rearrangement uses TRBV5-1 and TRBJ2-1; 11 nucleotides align to TRBD2. Germline CDR1 and CDR2: SGHRS and YFSETQ. The V and J ends lost 2 bases and 2 bases, in that order; junction bases with no gene match: 9. CDR3 length: 18 amino acids. The CDR3 DNA sequence: TGCGCCAGCAGCTTTCCCCCCCTGACTAGCGGGACCTACAATGAGCAGTTCTTC. Translated, it gives CASSFPPLTSGTYNEQFF.

There are a few counts of this clonotype. One end of the junction does not line up with germline, which may come from a read error. J is TRBJ2-1 and V is TRBV28, with 8 bases that match TRBD2. The length of the CDR3 is 15 residues. Germline CDR1 is MDHEN and CDR2 is SYDVKM. The CDR3: CANSGSGSVYNEQFF. The CDR3 nucleotides read TGTGCCAACAGTGGGAGCGGGAGCGTTTACAATGAGCAGTTCTTC.

This clonotype was counted many times. The V gene is TRBV28, the J gene TRBJ2-2; D not resolved. The CDR3 sequence is 15 residues long. The ends were cut back, 3 bases at V and 1 base at J, with 9 bases in the middle. From germline, CDR1 is MDHEN and CDR2 SYDVKM. This CDR3 reads CASSLSGMNTGELFF. The CDR3 DNA reads TGTGCCAGCAGTTTGTCTGGAATGAACACCGGGGAGCTGTTTTTT.

In its sample, this clonotype was seen a few times. The rearrangement uses TRBV27 and TRBJ2-3, with 10 bases lining up with TRBD2. This CDR3 is built from 18 residues. Germline V gene sequence: CDR1 MNHEY, CDR2 SMNVEV (reference sequence). V shed 5 bases, J shed 1 base, and the junction held 12 bases outside the gene matches. The CDR3 sequence: CASSPGASGSSRTDTQYF. As DNA, the CDR3 is TGTGCCAGCAGTCCTGGGGCTAGCGGGAGCTCGCGCACAGATACGCAGTATTTT.

CDR3 region: CASTREGPPTEQYF. The CDR3 DNA reads as TGTGCCAGCACGCGGGAGGGCCCTCCGACCGAGCAGTACTTC. V and J are TRBV7-9 and TRBJ2-7; 9 bases match TRBD2. The CDR3 is made up of 14 amino acids. The germline CDR1 and CDR2 sequences are SEHNR and FQNEAQ (reference sequence). The J segment lost 6 bases and the V segment lost 7 bases, leaving 10 bases of the junction unmatched.

In this sample, this clonotype turned up many times. CDR3 region: CASSKTYTDTQYF. CDR3 coding DNA: TGTGCCAGCAGTAAGACCTACACAGATACGCAGTATTTT. The chain combines TRBV6-6 with TRBJ2-3; D is uncertain. Trimming removed 5 bases from V and 2 bases from J, with 8 bases in between. Looked up from germline, CDR1 is MNHNY and CDR2 is SVGAGI (reference sequence). The CDR3 consists of 13 residues.

The chain links TRBV28 to TRBJ2-7; 8 bases agree with TRBD1. Germline V lookup: CDR1 MDHEN, CDR2 SYDVKM. The CDR3 sequence is 12 residues long. The V gene end was trimmed by 10 bases and the J gene end by 7 bases; junction bases not matched to a gene: 9. The CDR3 DNA reads as TGTGCCATTCGGACAGGGCCTAGGGAGCAGTACTTC. Residues: CAIRTGPREQYF.

V and J are TRBV28 and TRBJ2-1, with D unclear. V was shortened by 11 bases and J by 8 bases, with 7 bases between the two germline ends. Germline CDR1 reads MDHEN; CDR2 reads SYDVKM. The CDR3 totals 9 residues. In nucleotides, the CDR3 is TGTGCCCTCTCCGATGAGCAGTTCTTC. Translated: CALSDEQFF. The variable domain in full, with the rest retrieved from reference TRBV28 and TRBJ2-1, is DVKVTQSSRYLVKRTGEKVFLECVQDMDHENMFWYRQDPGLGLRLIYFSYDVKMKEKGDIPEGYSVSREKKERFSLILESASTNQTSMYLCALSDEQFFGPGTRLTVL.

The V and J genes are TRBV29-1 and TRBJ2-1; possibly TRBD1 for D (6 bases). Trimming took off 6 bases at V and 7 bases at J, with 22 bases between the two ends. CDR3 length equals 15 residues. Germline assignment: CDR1 SQVTM and CDR2 ANQGSEA. CDR3 nucleotides: TGCAGCGTCCGACAGACAGGTCTTACTAAGAATGAGCAGTTCTTC. Translating it yields CSVRQTGLTKNEQFF.

V usage is TRBV29-1 and J usage is TRBJ2-1; no clear D gene. The CDR3 consists of 12 residues. CDR1 SQVTM and CDR2 ANQGSEA come from the germline V gene. Deletions cut 2 bases from V and 7 bases from J, with 9 bases between. The CDR3 reads CSVETWGNEQFF. CDR3 sequence (DNA): TGCAGCGTTGAAACCTGGGGAAATGAGCAGTTCTTC.

This clonotype was observed a few times. The chain joins TRBV29-1 to TRBJ2-7; possibly TRBD2 for D (6 bases). Germline assignment: CDR1 SQVTM and CDR2 ANQGSEA. The ends were cut back, 3 bases at V and 5 bases at J, with 11 bases in the middle. This CDR3 has 12 residues. The chain's CDR3 is CSVDLPSDEQYF. The CDR3 region has the DNA TGCAGCGTTGATCTCCCTAGCGACGAGCAGTACTTC.

This clonotype showed up just a few times. The chain links TRBV29-1 to TRBJ1-1; TRBD1 might be the D (5 bases). Trimming removed 8 bases from V and 4 bases from J, with 20 bases in between. Per the germline V gene, CDR1 is SQVTM and CDR2 is ANQGSEA. The CDR3 loop spans 14 amino acids. In nucleotides, the CDR3 is TGCAGCCCAAAGGTTCGCTGGGGGGTCACTGAAGCTTTCTTT. It yields the protein CSPKVRWGVTEAFF.

The chain links TRBV5-1 to TRBJ1-1, with D possibly matching TRBD1 (5 bases). V lost 0 bases to trimming and J lost 4 bases, with 10 bases between them. This CDR3 is built from 14 residues. Germline V gene sequence: CDR1 SGHRS, CDR2 YFSETQ. The CDR3 nucleotides read TGCGCCAGCAGCTTGGCGGGGGTACTCACTGAAGCTTTCTTT. Translated, it gives CASSLAGVLTEAFF.

This clonotype was seen a handful of times. J is TRBJ2-1 and V is TRBV12-5; D not resolved. Germline loops: CDR1 LGHNT, CDR2 FRNRAP. The CDR3 runs 11 residues. Between the trimmed V and J ends, which lost 7 bases and 2 bases, there was a span of 3 bases. The CDR3 sequence is CASAPYNEQFF. The DNA for the CDR3 is TGTGCTAGTGCCCCCTACAATGAGCAGTTCTTC.

The V call is TRBV20-1, the J call TRBJ2-1; D not resolved. V lost 3 bases to trimming and J lost 10 bases, with 10 bases between them. This CDR3 is 11 amino acids long. CDR1 and CDR2 from the germline V gene are DFQATT and SNEGSKA (reference sequence). The CDR3 region is CSASPTQEQFF. DNA for the CDR3: TGCAGTGCTAGCCCCACTCAGGAGCAGTTCTTC.

This clonotype was seen just once. This chain connects TRBV20-1 to TRBJ2-7, with 8 nucleotides matching TRBD2. The germline gives CDR1 DFQATT, CDR2 SNEGSKA (reference sequence). The J segment lost 5 bases and the V segment lost 4 bases, leaving 10 bases of the junction unmatched. The CDR3 is 14 residues long. The DNA of the CDR3 is TGCAGTGCTACCACCATTCGACTAGCGAACGAGCAGTACTTC. Translating it yields CSATTIRLANEQYF.

This clonotype has a handful of counts. V usage is TRBV6-5 and J usage is TRBJ2-5; no definite D call. The V end lost 11 bases, the J end lost 4 bases, and 11 bases lay between the germline ends. Germline V lookup: CDR1 MNHEY, CDR2 SVGAGI. This CDR3 is 11 amino acids long. The CDR3 DNA is TGTGCCGTAGCATTTCGAGAGACCCAGTACTTC. Its translation: CAVAFRETQYF.

This clonotype occurred a few times. The chain combines TRBV28 with TRBJ2-3; D may be TRBD1 (5 bases). The V gene's germline CDR1 is MDHEN and CDR2 SYDVKM. The CDR3 has 15 residues. Deletions cut 6 bases from V and 4 bases from J, with 17 bases between. CDR3 sequence: CASRPETVWPDTQYF. CDR3 DNA: TGTGCCAGCAGACCGGAGACAGTATGGCCAGATACGCAGTATTTT.

This clonotype was seen more than once but under ten times. The rearrangement links TRBV11-3 to TRBJ2-1; possibly TRBD1 or TRBD2 for D (5 bases each). This CDR3 comprises 15 residues. V was clipped by 5 bases and J by 0 bases, with 11 bases between them. Germline-derived CDR1 and CDR2 are SGHNT and YENEEA. The CDR3 sequence is CASSRGRSSYNEQFF. The CDR3 DNA follows: TGTGCCAGCAGCCGGGGACGGAGCTCCTACAATGAGCAGTTCTTC.

The J gene is TRBJ1-4, the V gene TRBV25-1; D uncertain. Germline V CDR1 and CDR2: MGHDK, SYGVNS. The length of the CDR3 is 14 residues. V was shortened by 2 bases and J by 3 bases, with 7 bases between the two germline ends. CDR3 coding DNA: TGTGCCAGCAGTGAAGGCGGGCCTAATGAAAAACTGTTTTTT. Translation gives CASSEGGPNEKLFF.